Presented here are 3 T cell receptor beta chains from one specimen sequenced in a study of patients and donors after allogeneic stem cell transplantation. TCRdb called the RT-PCR reads again in MiXCR, with one record for every CDR3 protein. The sample contains roughly 200,000 distinct CDR3 sequences, 35% to 45% of which appear only once. The sequenced sample consisted of blood, either unsorted or a sorted T cell fraction (not recorded which). Receptors were obtained from a human donor who was either an allogeneic HSCT recipient or a stem cell or donor lymphocyte infusion donor (not recorded which). It is not recorded whose cells these are; they may come from a transplant donor.

This clonotype appeared a few times. In nucleotides, the CDR3 is TGTGCCAGCAGCCCGATACAGGGGGAGGCTTTCTTT. Translation: CASSPIQGEAFF. The V call is TRBV13, the J call TRBJ1-1; TRBD1 matches at 8 bases. The CDR3 is 12 residues long. Germline loops: CDR1 PRHDT, CDR2 FYEKMQ (reference sequence). The V segment lost 5 bases and the J segment 11 bases; nucleotides outside the gene matches: 7.

The CDR3 DNA reads as TGCAGTGCTAGTTGGCAGGGGACCGGCTACACCTTC. Translated: CSASWQGTGYTF. The rearrangement links TRBV20-1 to TRBJ1-2; D may be TRBD1 (6 bases). CDR3 length: 12 amino acids. V lost 3 bases, J lost 8 bases, and 13 bases lay in between. Germline CDR1 DFQATT, CDR2 SNEGSKA (reference sequence).

The rearrangement joins TRBV7-3 to TRBJ1-1; D unclear. CDR3 length: 13 amino acids. The germline CDR1 and CDR2 sequences are SGHTA and FQGTGA. V was shortened by 1 base and J by 2 bases, with 5 bases between the two germline ends. The CDR3 DNA reads as TGTGCCAGCAGCTTAATGGCTAACACTGAAGCTTTCTTT. Its translation: CASSLMANTEAFF.